Listed below are T cell receptor beta chains from one sample, sequenced in a study of shared clonotypes between healthy human individuals. Only in-frame clones appear in the TCRdb table, and some are missing; sequencing was by immunoSEQ multiplex PCR. Counted here are 2 million to 2.5 million clones, around 95% occurring once; the ten biggest clones make up over 0.1%. The sample consisted of naive CD4+ T cells sorted from blood. The receptors stem from a man between 18 and 29 years old in good health. The CDR3 runs from the conserved cysteine through the conserved F or W. Each record gives: CDR3 DNA, CDR3 protein, V gene, clone size, J gene, D gene. The D gene is left open where the match is weak. Clone size is stated in some rows and not others, as once, few, many or a class when expanded.

cdr3_nt: TGCACCACTGGGGGCCCGGGACTAGCGGACCCGTACCAAGAGACCCAGTACTTC
cdr3_aa: CTTGGPGLADPYQETQYF
v_call: TRBV1
clone_size: NA
j_call: TRBJ2-5
d_call: NA

cdr3_nt: TGTGCCAGCCGCAAGGGCGGCACCGGGGAGCTGTTTTTT
cdr3_aa: CASRKGGTGELFF
v_call: TRBV11-3
clone_size: once
j_call: TRBJ2-2
d_call: NA

cdr3_nt: TGCGCCAGCAGTGAAGCAGGCCGATCCTACGAGCAGTACTTC
cdr3_aa: CASSEAGRSYEQYF
v_call: TRBV10-1
clone_size: NA
j_call: TRBJ2-7
d_call: NA

cdr3_nt: TGTGCCAGCAGCCGCTTAGCGGGAGGACACAATGAGCAGTTCTTC
cdr3_aa: CASSRLAGGHNEQFF
v_call: TRBV6-5
clone_size: NA
j_call: TRBJ2-1
d_call: TRBD2

cdr3_nt: TGTGCCAGCAGCGGCGGGGGACCGGGTTATTCACCCCTCCACTTT
cdr3_aa: CASSGGGPGYSPLHF
v_call: TRBV9
clone_size: NA
j_call: TRBJ1-6
d_call: NA

cdr3_nt: TGTGCCAGCAGTTTAGCGAGGGGCGCCACTAATGAAAAACTGTTTTTT
cdr3_aa: CASSLARGATNEKLFF
v_call: TRBV28
clone_size: once
j_call: TRBJ1-4
d_call: NA

cdr3_nt: TGCGCCAGCAGCTTGGAACGGACAGGGGGCTCCTCCGGGGAGCTGTTTTTT
cdr3_aa: CASSLERTGGSSGELFF
v_call: TRBV5-1
clone_size: NA
j_call: TRBJ2-2
d_call: TRBD1

cdr3_nt: TGTGCCAGCAGACAGGGGGCTAGCACTGAAGCTTTCTTT
cdr3_aa: CASRQGASTEAFF
v_call: TRBV11-2
clone_size: once
j_call: TRBJ1-1
d_call: TRBD1

cdr3_nt: TGCGCCAGCAGCTCAAGGGGGGGTAACACTGAAGCTTTCTTT
cdr3_aa: CASSSRGGNTEAFF
v_call: TRBV5-1
clone_size: NA
j_call: TRBJ1-1
d_call: NA

cdr3_nt: TGTGCCAGCAGCGTAGACGGTCAGATAGGGACCGGGGAGCTGTTTTTT
cdr3_aa: CASSVDGQIGTGELFF
v_call: TRBV2
clone_size: once
j_call: TRBJ2-2
d_call: NA

cdr3_nt: TGTGCCAGCAGCCGGGGGGAATCAGGCGGGGACGCGGACTATGGCTACACCTTC
cdr3_aa: CASSRGESGGDADYGYTF
v_call: TRBV11-3
clone_size: NA
j_call: TRBJ1-2
d_call: NA

cdr3_nt: TGTGCCAGCAGCCAAGATCGTCCGGTTCACACTGAAGCTTTCTTT
cdr3_aa: CASSQDRPVHTEAFF
v_call: TRBV14
clone_size: NA
j_call: TRBJ1-1
d_call: NA

cdr3_nt: TGCGCCAGCAGCTTCAGTGGGACCTTTCAGGAAAAACTGTTTTTT
cdr3_aa: CASSFSGTFQEKLFF
v_call: TRBV5-1
clone_size: NA
j_call: TRBJ1-4
d_call: NA

cdr3_nt: TGTGCCAGTAGTAACGGACAGCCCTATGGCTACACCTTC
cdr3_aa: CASSNGQPYGYTF
v_call: TRBV19
clone_size: NA
j_call: TRBJ1-2
d_call: NA

cdr3_nt: TGCAGTGCTAGGGGCCTACTTGCTTTCTTT
cdr3_aa: CSARGLLAFF
v_call: TRBV20-1
clone_size: NA
j_call: TRBJ1-1
d_call: NA

cdr3_nt: TGTGCCAGCAGCGTAGCTCAGGGTTCGTACAATGAGCAGTTCTTC
cdr3_aa: CASSVAQGSYNEQFF
v_call: TRBV9
clone_size: NA
j_call: TRBJ2-1
d_call: NA

cdr3_nt: TGCAGTGCTTATCGGAACTACGAGCAGTACTTC
cdr3_aa: CSAYRNYEQYF
v_call: TRBV20-1
clone_size: NA
j_call: TRBJ2-7
d_call: NA

cdr3_nt: TGCGCCAGCAGCTTACAGGGGAACACCGGGGAGCTGTTTTTT
cdr3_aa: CASSLQGNTGELFF
v_call: TRBV5-1
clone_size: NA
j_call: TRBJ2-2
d_call: NA

cdr3_nt: TGTGCCAGCAGTTTAGGGGACAGGGGTAACAACGAGCAGTACTTC
cdr3_aa: CASSLGDRGNNEQYF
v_call: TRBV28
clone_size: NA
j_call: TRBJ2-7
d_call: TRBD1

cdr3_nt: TGTGCCAGCAGCTTGGGTTTTTACTCCTACGAGCAGTACTTC
cdr3_aa: CASSLGFYSYEQYF
v_call: TRBV6-5
clone_size: once
j_call: TRBJ2-7
d_call: NA

cdr3_nt: TGTGCCAGCAGCCTACGGGGGGCAGCTCCCTACGAGCAGTACTTC
cdr3_aa: CASSLRGAAPYEQYF
v_call: TRBV27
clone_size: NA
j_call: TRBJ2-7
d_call: NA

cdr3_nt: TGTGCCAGCAGTGGGACCGGGGAGCTGTTTTTT
cdr3_aa: CASSGTGELFF
v_call: TRBV27
clone_size: NA
j_call: TRBJ2-2
d_call: NA

cdr3_nt: TGTGCCAGCAGTTACTGGACCGGGACAGGAGGGACTGAAGCTTTCTTT
cdr3_aa: CASSYWTGTGGTEAFF
v_call: TRBV6-5
clone_size: NA
j_call: TRBJ1-1
d_call: TRBD1

cdr3_nt: TGTGCCATCAGTCAGACAGGAACTAGCAATCAGCCCCAGCATTTT
cdr3_aa: CAISQTGTSNQPQHF
v_call: TRBV10-3
clone_size: once
j_call: TRBJ1-5
d_call: NA

cdr3_nt: TGTGCCAGCAACGCGGGACAGCGCAAGAGGTCACCCCTCCACTTT
cdr3_aa: CASNAGQRKRSPLHF
v_call: TRBV7-2
clone_size: NA
j_call: TRBJ1-6
d_call: TRBD1

cdr3_nt: TGTGCCAGCTCACCCAACAGGGATCAGCCCCAGCATTTT
cdr3_aa: CASSPNRDQPQHF
v_call: TRBV18
clone_size: NA
j_call: TRBJ1-5
d_call: NA

cdr3_nt: TGTGCCAGCAGTTTCGGGGGACAGGGGGCCGAGCAGTACTTC
cdr3_aa: CASSFGGQGAEQYF
v_call: TRBV6-6
clone_size: NA
j_call: TRBJ2-7
d_call: TRBD1

cdr3_nt: TGTGCCAGCACCAGGGAGCCCCCCGGGGAGCTGTTTTTT
cdr3_aa: CASTREPPGELFF
v_call: TRBV2
clone_size: NA
j_call: TRBJ2-2
d_call: NA

cdr3_nt: TGTGCCAGCAGTAGGGCCGGGAACTACGAGCAGTACTTC
cdr3_aa: CASSRAGNYEQYF
v_call: TRBV27
clone_size: NA
j_call: TRBJ2-7
d_call: NA

cdr3_nt: TGTGCCACCAGCAGAGATAAAAGGGAAGTCTATGGCTACACCTTC
cdr3_aa: CATSRDKREVYGYTF
v_call: TRBV15
clone_size: NA
j_call: TRBJ1-2
d_call: NA

cdr3_nt: TGTGCCAGCAGCTTAGTCTTCCTAGCGGGAGGGCCTAGGGATACGCAGTATTTT
cdr3_aa: CASSLVFLAGGPRDTQYF
v_call: TRBV7-9
clone_size: NA
j_call: TRBJ2-3
d_call: TRBD2

cdr3_nt: TGCGCCAGCAGCTTGGGGGGACAGGGATCCTACGAGCAGTACTTC
cdr3_aa: CASSLGGQGSYEQYF
v_call: TRBV5-1
clone_size: NA
j_call: TRBJ2-7
d_call: TRBD1

cdr3_nt: TGTGCCAGCGGGTTAGGGGGGCTCAATGAAAAACTGTTTTTT
cdr3_aa: CASGLGGLNEKLFF
v_call: TRBV2
clone_size: NA
j_call: TRBJ1-4
d_call: NA

cdr3_nt: TGTGCCAGCAGTTTCAGCCTAGCGAATCAAGAGACCCAGTACTTC
cdr3_aa: CASSFSLANQETQYF
v_call: TRBV6-1
clone_size: NA
j_call: TRBJ2-5
d_call: NA

cdr3_nt: TGTGCCAGCGGCCGAACTAATGAAAAACTGTTTTTT
cdr3_aa: CASGRTNEKLFF
v_call: TRBV6-1
clone_size: NA
j_call: TRBJ1-4
d_call: NA

cdr3_nt: TGTGCCAGCAGTTCAGACGCCGGGCCCCAGCATTTT
cdr3_aa: CASSSDAGPQHF
v_call: TRBV6-5
clone_size: NA
j_call: TRBJ1-5
d_call: NA

cdr3_nt: TGTGCCATCAGTGACTTAGGGGGTGGATACACCATATATTTT
cdr3_aa: CAISDLGGGYTIYF
v_call: TRBV10-3
clone_size: NA
j_call: TRBJ1-3
d_call: NA

cdr3_nt: TGCGCCAGCAGCCGGGAAGGCGCAGGGAACACCGGGGAGCTGTTTTTT
cdr3_aa: CASSREGAGNTGELFF
v_call: TRBV4-3
clone_size: NA
j_call: TRBJ2-2
d_call: NA

cdr3_nt: TGTGCCAGTACAGGTAGAGATACGCAGTATTTT
cdr3_aa: CASTGRDTQYF
v_call: TRBV19
clone_size: NA
j_call: TRBJ2-3
d_call: NA

cdr3_nt: TGTGCTAGTGGTTTTCGGAAGGGAAAGTACTTC
cdr3_aa: CASGFRKGKYF
v_call: TRBV12-5
clone_size: NA
j_call: TRBJ2-7
d_call: NA

cdr3_nt: TGTGCCATCAGTGAGACAGGTAACCAGCCCCAGCATTTT
cdr3_aa: CAISETGNQPQHF
v_call: TRBV10-3
clone_size: NA
j_call: TRBJ1-5
d_call: NA

cdr3_nt: TGCGCCAGCAGCTCGGCCGGGACTAGCGGCACCTACGAGCAGTACTTC
cdr3_aa: CASSSAGTSGTYEQYF
v_call: TRBV5-1
clone_size: NA
j_call: TRBJ2-7
d_call: TRBD2

cdr3_nt: TGTGCCAGCAGCCAAGACGGCGGGGGGGGAAAGACCCAGTACTTC
cdr3_aa: CASSQDGGGGKTQYF
v_call: TRBV4-2
clone_size: few
j_call: TRBJ2-5
d_call: TRBD2

cdr3_nt: TGTGCCTGGAGTGTACGGGCAGGTGGTGACTATGGCTACACCTTC
cdr3_aa: CAWSVRAGGDYGYTF
v_call: TRBV30
clone_size: NA
j_call: TRBJ1-2
d_call: NA

cdr3_nt: TGTGCCAGCAGCAGGGACCGAAATCAGCCCCAGCATTTT
cdr3_aa: CASSRDRNQPQHF
v_call: TRBV5-8
clone_size: NA
j_call: TRBJ1-5
d_call: NA

cdr3_nt: TGTGCCAGCAGTTACAGCGGACTAGCGGGAGCCTACGAGCAGTACTTC
cdr3_aa: CASSYSGLAGAYEQYF
v_call: TRBV6-5
clone_size: NA
j_call: TRBJ2-7
d_call: TRBD2

cdr3_nt: TGTGCCAGCTCACCTTACAGGGTCGAGAATGAAAAACTGTTTTTT
cdr3_aa: CASSPYRVENEKLFF
v_call: TRBV18
clone_size: NA
j_call: TRBJ1-4
d_call: NA

cdr3_nt: TGTGCCAGCAGTGCGCCGGGACAGGGGGGCTATGGCTACACCTTC
cdr3_aa: CASSAPGQGGYGYTF
v_call: TRBV6-6
clone_size: NA
j_call: TRBJ1-2
d_call: TRBD1